The rows below give T cell receptor beta chains drawn from one sample of a study of CD8 T cells in Susac syndrome. MiXCR was run by TCRdb on the immunoSEQ multiplex PCR reads, yielding one entry per CDR3 protein. The sample shows approximately 190,000 distinct CDR3 sequences, under 95% of them seen only once. Sequenced input: CD4+ T cells from PBMCs. The receptors derive from a human donor in good health. CDR3s leave out the opening cysteine and the closing phenylalanine or tryptophan. Each record gives: V gene, clone size, J gene, CDR3 protein. Only some rows state a clone size, as once, few, many or a class for expanded clones.

V gene: TRBV5-1; clone size: NA; J gene: TRBJ2-5; CDR3 protein: ASSSPTSGVHWYQETQY
V gene: TRBV19; clone size: NA; J gene: TRBJ1-5; CDR3 protein: ASSIMGGSNQPQH
V gene: TRBV29-1; clone size: NA; J gene: TRBJ2-2; CDR3 protein: SVERGGVRTGELF
V gene: TRBV4-3; clone size: NA; J gene: TRBJ1-2; CDR3 protein: ASSQEQGIRSGSYT
V gene: TRBV20-1; clone size: NA; J gene: TRBJ2-5; CDR3 protein: SAQGVGETQY
V gene: TRBV12-3/TRBV12-4; clone size: NA; J gene: TRBJ2-1; CDR3 protein: ASTLTSGTGGGNEQF
V gene: TRBV2; clone size: once; J gene: TRBJ1-1; CDR3 protein: ASSERQSYMNTEAF
V gene: TRBV24-1; clone size: NA; J gene: TRBJ2-3; CDR3 protein: ATSDRDYGTDTQY
V gene: TRBV5-1; clone size: NA; J gene: TRBJ1-2; CDR3 protein: ASSLGGSGDYGYT
V gene: TRBV9; clone size: NA; J gene: TRBJ1-4; CDR3 protein: ASSTGANEKLF
V gene: TRBV9; clone size: NA; J gene: TRBJ2-1; CDR3 protein: ASTGNHSYNEQF
V gene: TRBV19; clone size: NA; J gene: TRBJ2-7; CDR3 protein: ASSPSWTTYEQY
V gene: TRBV3-1; clone size: NA; J gene: TRBJ2-1; CDR3 protein: ASSLGGATYNEQF
V gene: TRBV30; clone size: NA; J gene: TRBJ1-3; CDR3 protein: AWTRDRGFGASGNTIY
V gene: TRBV7-2; clone size: NA; J gene: TRBJ2-7; CDR3 protein: ASSLEWEQY
V gene: TRBV11-1; clone size: once; J gene: TRBJ2-7; CDR3 protein: ASSLTGQGVYEQY
V gene: TRBV29-1; clone size: NA; J gene: TRBJ2-2; CDR3 protein: SVSGSRNTGELF
V gene: TRBV28; clone size: NA; J gene: TRBJ1-2; CDR3 protein: ASSLGHPFYGYT
V gene: TRBV6-5; clone size: once; J gene: TRBJ2-3; CDR3 protein: ASSYQSGGPMDTQY
V gene: TRBV7-3; clone size: NA; J gene: TRBJ1-1; CDR3 protein: ASSLGQAGGEAF
V gene: TRBV29-1; clone size: NA; J gene: TRBJ1-2; CDR3 protein: SVEDRGREGYT
V gene: TRBV7-3; clone size: NA; J gene: TRBJ2-5; CDR3 protein: ASSSPGQGVKETQY
V gene: TRBV2; clone size: once; J gene: TRBJ1-2; CDR3 protein: ASREQGSNYGYT
V gene: TRBV4-1; clone size: NA; J gene: TRBJ1-1; CDR3 protein: ASSLLGGAARAF
V gene: TRBV19; clone size: NA; J gene: TRBJ2-3; CDR3 protein: ASRLGLADTQY
V gene: TRBV6-1; clone size: NA; J gene: TRBJ1-5; CDR3 protein: ASSEPPLYNQPQH
V gene: TRBV9; clone size: NA; J gene: TRBJ2-7; CDR3 protein: ASSVGPGTGGYEQY
V gene: TRBV7-7; clone size: NA; J gene: TRBJ2-7; CDR3 protein: ASSLAPGQNEQY
V gene: TRBV20-1; clone size: NA; J gene: TRBJ2-7; CDR3 protein: SALRDLLYEEQY
V gene: TRBV4-1; clone size: NA; J gene: TRBJ2-2; CDR3 protein: ASSQDMGQMNTGELF